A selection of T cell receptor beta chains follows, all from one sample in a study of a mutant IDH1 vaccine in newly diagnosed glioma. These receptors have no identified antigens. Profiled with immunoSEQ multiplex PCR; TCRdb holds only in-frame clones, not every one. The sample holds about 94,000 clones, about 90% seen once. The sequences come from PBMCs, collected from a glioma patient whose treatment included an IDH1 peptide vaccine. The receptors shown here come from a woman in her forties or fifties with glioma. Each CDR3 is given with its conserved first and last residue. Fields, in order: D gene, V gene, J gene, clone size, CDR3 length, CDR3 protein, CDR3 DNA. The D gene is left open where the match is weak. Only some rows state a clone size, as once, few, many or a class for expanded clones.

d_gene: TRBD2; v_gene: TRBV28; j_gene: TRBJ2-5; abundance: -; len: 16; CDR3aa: CASSSQTAGDQETQYF; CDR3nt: TGTGCCAGCAGTTCCCAAACGGCGGGGGATCAAGAGACCCAGTACTTC
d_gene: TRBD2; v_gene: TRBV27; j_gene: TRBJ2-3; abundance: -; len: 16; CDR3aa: CASRERVSGSPDTQYF; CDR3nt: TGTGCCAGCCGAGAAAGGGTCAGCGGGAGCCCAGATACGCAGTATTTT
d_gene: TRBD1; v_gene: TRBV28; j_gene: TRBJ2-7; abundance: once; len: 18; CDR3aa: CASITGRGQLSKGYEQYF; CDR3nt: TGTGCCAGCATAACGGGTAGGGGACAGTTATCCAAAGGCTACGAGCAGTACTTC
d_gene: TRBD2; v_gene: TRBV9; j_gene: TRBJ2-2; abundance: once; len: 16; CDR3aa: CASSPRVSGYTGELFF; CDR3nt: TGTGCCAGCAGCCCCCGGGTTAGCGGGTACACCGGGGAGCTGTTTTTT
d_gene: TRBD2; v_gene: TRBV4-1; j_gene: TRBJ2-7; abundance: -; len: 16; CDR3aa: CASSHASSGVPYEQYF; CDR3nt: TGCGCCAGCAGCCACGCCTCTAGCGGGGTTCCCTACGAGCAGTACTTC
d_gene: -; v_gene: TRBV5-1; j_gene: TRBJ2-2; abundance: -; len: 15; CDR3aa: CASSLQITNTGELFF; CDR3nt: TGCGCCAGCAGCTTACAGATCACGAACACCGGGGAGCTGTTTTTT
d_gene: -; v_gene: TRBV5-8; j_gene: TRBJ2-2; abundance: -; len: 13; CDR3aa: CASSQLGAGELFF; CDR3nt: TGTGCCAGCAGCCAGCTAGGGGCCGGGGAGCTGTTTTTT
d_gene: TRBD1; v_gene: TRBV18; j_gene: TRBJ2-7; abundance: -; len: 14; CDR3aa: CASSPTGQDYEQYF; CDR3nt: TGTGCCAGCTCACCAACGGGACAGGACTACGAGCAGTACTTC
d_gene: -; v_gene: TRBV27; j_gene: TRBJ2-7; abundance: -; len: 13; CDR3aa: CASSWTQGGEQYF; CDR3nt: TGTGCCAGCAGTTGGACTCAAGGGGGCGAGCAGTACTTC
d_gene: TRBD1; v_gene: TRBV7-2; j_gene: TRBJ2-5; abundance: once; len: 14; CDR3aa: CASSLITGAETQYF; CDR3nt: TGTGCCAGCAGCCTAATAACAGGGGCCGAGACCCAGTACTTC
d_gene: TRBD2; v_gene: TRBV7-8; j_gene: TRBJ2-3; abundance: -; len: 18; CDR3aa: CASRLVGGTSGSTDTQYF; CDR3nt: TGTGCCAGCAGGCTAGTAGGAGGGACTAGCGGTAGCACAGATACGCAGTATTTT
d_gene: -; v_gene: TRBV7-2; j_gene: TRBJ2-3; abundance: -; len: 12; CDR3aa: CASSLGAPWQYF; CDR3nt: TGTGCCAGCAGCTTAGGCGCCCCTTGGCAGTATTTT
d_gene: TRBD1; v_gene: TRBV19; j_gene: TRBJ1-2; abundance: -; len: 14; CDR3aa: CASSSQGAGYGYTF; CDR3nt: TGTGCCAGTAGTTCACAGGGGGCCGGCTATGGCTACACCTTC
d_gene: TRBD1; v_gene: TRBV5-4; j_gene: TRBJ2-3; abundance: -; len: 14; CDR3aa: CASSLDRGTDTQYF; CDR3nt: TGTGCCAGCAGCCTTGACAGGGGGACAGATACGCAGTATTTT
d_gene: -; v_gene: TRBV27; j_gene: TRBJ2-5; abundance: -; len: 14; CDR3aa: CASSLLGAGETQYF; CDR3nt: TGTGCCAGCAGTTTACTCGGGGCCGGTGAGACCCAGTACTTC
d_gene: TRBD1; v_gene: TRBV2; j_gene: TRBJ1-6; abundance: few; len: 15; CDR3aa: CASSLDRGKNSPLHF; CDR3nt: TGTGCCAGCAGTCTCGACAGGGGAAAGAATTCACCCCTCCACTTT
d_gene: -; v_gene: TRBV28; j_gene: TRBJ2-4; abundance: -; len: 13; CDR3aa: CASRSRAQVIQYF; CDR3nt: TGTGCCAGCAGATCCCGGGCCCAAGTTATTCAGTACTTC
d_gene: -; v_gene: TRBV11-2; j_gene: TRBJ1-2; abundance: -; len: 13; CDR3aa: CASSSGSHYGYTF; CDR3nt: TGTGCCAGCAGCTCAGGGTCCCATTATGGCTACACCTTC
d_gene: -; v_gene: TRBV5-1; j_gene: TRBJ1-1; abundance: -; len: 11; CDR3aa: CASIGGTEAFF; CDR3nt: TGCGCCAGCATAGGTGGCACTGAAGCTTTCTTT
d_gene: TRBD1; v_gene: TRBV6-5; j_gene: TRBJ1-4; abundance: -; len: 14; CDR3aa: CASSPGQFREKLFF; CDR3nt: TGTGCCAGCAGCCCGGGACAGTTTAGGGAAAAACTGTTTTTT
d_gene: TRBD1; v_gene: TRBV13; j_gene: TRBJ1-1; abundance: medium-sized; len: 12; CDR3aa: CASGTGAYSAFF; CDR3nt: TGTGCCAGCGGGACAGGGGCCTATTCGGCTTTCTTT
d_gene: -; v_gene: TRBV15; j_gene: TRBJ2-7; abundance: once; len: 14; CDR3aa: CATSRDSGPYEQYF; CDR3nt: TGTGCCACCAGCAGAGATTCTGGGCCCTACGAGCAGTACTTC
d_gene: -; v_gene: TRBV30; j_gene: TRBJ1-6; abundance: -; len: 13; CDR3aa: CAWSRGNNSPLHF; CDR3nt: TGTGCCTGGAGTAGGGGGAACAATTCACCCCTCCACTTT
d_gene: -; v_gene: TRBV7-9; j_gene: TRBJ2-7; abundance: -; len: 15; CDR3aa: CATLGGGTESYEQYF; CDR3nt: TGTGCCACCCTAGGGGGCGGGACTGAGTCCTACGAGCAGTACTTC
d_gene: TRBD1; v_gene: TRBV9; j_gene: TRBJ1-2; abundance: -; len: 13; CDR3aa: CASSVGQGYGYTF; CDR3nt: TGTGCCAGCAGCGTTGGACAGGGTTATGGCTACACCTTC
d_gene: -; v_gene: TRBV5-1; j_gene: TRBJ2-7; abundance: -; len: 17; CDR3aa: CASSFIHPTRGFYEQYF; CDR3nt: TGCGCCAGCAGCTTCATCCACCCAACTAGGGGATTTTACGAGCAGTACTTC
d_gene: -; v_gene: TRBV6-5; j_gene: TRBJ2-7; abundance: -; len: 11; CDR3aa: CASSYSHEQYF; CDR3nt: TGTGCCAGCAGTTATAGCCACGAGCAGTACTTC
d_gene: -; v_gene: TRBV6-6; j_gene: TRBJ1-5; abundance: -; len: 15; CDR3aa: CASSYSQYSNQPQHF; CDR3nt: TGTGCCAGCAGTTACTCGCAGTATAGCAATCAGCCCCAGCATTTT
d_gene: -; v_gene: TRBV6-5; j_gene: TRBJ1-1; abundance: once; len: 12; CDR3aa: CASRGGNTEAFF; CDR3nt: TGTGCCAGCCGGGGAGGGAACACTGAAGCTTTCTTT
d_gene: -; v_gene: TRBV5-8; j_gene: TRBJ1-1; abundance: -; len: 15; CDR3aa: CASSLQPGMNTEAFF; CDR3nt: TGTGCCAGCAGCTTGCAGCCGGGAATGAACACTGAAGCTTTCTTT
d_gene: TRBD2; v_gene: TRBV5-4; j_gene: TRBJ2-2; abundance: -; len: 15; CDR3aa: CASSSRGGDTGELFF; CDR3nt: TGTGCCAGCAGCTCCCGGGGGGGGGACACCGGGGAGCTGTTTTTT
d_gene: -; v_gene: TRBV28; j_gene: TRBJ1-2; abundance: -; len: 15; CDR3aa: CASSLPPPKTRGYTF; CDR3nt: TGTGCCAGCAGCCTCCCCCCTCCAAAAACGCGGGGCTACACCTTC
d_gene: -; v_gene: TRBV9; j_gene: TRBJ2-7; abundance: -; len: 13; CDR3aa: CASSVARADEQYF; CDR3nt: TGTGCCAGCAGCGTAGCTCGGGCTGACGAGCAGTACTTC
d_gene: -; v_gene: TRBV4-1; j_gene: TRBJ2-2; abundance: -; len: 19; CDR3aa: CASSHLGRARASGPGELFF; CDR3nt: TGCGCCAGCAGCCACCTTGGACGGGCCCGGGCCTCGGGGCCCGGGGAGCTGTTTTTT
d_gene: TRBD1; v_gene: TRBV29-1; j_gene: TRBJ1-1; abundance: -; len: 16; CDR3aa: CSVRAIRGQGIPEAFF; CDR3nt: TGCAGCGTGCGGGCGATCAGGGGGCAGGGAATCCCTGAAGCTTTCTTT
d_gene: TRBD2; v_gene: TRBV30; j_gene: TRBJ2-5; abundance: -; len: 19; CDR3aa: CAWSVELRTSGRARETQYF; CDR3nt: TGTGCCTGGAGTGTAGAGCTCCGGACTAGCGGGAGGGCCCGAGAGACCCAGTACTTC
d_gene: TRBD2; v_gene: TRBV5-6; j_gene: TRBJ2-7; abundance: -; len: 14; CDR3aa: CASSLGLAGAEQYF; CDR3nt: TGTGCCAGCAGCTTGGGACTAGCGGGAGCCGAGCAGTACTTC
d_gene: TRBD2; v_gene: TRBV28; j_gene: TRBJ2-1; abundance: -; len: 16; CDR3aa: CASSLGLAVPYNEQFF; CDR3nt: TGTGCCAGCAGTTTAGGACTAGCGGTACCCTACAATGAGCAGTTCTTC
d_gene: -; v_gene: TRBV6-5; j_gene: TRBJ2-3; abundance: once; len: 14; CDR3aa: CASSSTRAADTQYF; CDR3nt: TGTGCCAGCAGTTCCACTAGGGCGGCAGATACGCAGTATTTT
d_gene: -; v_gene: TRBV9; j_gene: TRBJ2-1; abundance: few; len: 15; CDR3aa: CASSVETSWSNEQFF; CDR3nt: TGTGCCAGCAGCGTAGAGACTAGTTGGTCCAATGAGCAGTTCTTC